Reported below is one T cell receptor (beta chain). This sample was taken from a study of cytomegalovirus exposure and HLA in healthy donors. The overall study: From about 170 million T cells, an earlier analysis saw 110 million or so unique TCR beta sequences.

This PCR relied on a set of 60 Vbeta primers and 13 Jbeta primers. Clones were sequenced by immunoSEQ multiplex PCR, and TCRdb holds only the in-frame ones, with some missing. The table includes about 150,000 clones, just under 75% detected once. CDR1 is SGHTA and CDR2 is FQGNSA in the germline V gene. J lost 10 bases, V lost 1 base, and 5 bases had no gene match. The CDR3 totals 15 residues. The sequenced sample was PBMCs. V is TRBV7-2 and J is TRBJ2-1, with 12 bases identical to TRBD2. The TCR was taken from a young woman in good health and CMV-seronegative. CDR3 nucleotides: TGTGCCAGCAGCTTAGGCGTAGGGACTAGCGGGGAGCAGTTCTTC. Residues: CASSLGVGTSGEQFF.